These 27 T cell receptor beta chains came from one sample sequenced in a study of cytomegalovirus exposure and HLA in healthy donors. PCR employed 60 Vbeta and 13 Jbeta primers. The data were produced by immunoSEQ multiplex PCR, yet TCRdb's version contains in-frame clones alone and is incomplete. The sample contains 150,000 to 200,000 clones, approximately 65% of which appear only once. Sample: PBMCs. The receptors originated from a man aged 40-49 years in good health and CMV-seronegative.

The sample holds one count of this clone. The J gene is TRBJ1-5, the V gene TRBV18; D ambiguous. The V end lost 2 bases, the J end lost 5 bases, and 13 bases lay between the germline ends. Germline CDR1 reads KGHSH; CDR2 reads LQKENI. This CDR3 comprises 15 residues. DNA of the CDR3: TGTGCCAGCTCACCAGGAGGTCCGACGGATCAGCCCCAGCATTTT. This codes for CASSPGGPTDQPQHF.

This clone occurred once. The chain uses TRBV7-3 and TRBJ2-7; TRBD2 agrees at 8 bases. Germline trimming cut 5 bases from V and 2 bases from J; bases unmatched to any gene: 17. The CDR3 length is 18 residues. The germline CDR1 and CDR2 sequences are SGHTA and FQGTGA. The CDR3 is CASSPIIEPSGSPYEQYF. CDR3 DNA: TGTGCCAGCAGCCCTATTATAGAACCGAGCGGGAGTCCCTACGAGCAGTACTTC. Supplemented by reference TRBV7-3 and TRBJ2-7, the full variable domain reads GAGVSQTPSNKVTEKGKYVELRCDPISGHTALYWYRQSLGQGPEFLIYFQGTGAADDSGLPNDRFFAVRPEGSVSTLKIQRTERGDSAVYLCASSPIIEPSGSPYEQYFGPGTRLTVT.

Concerning this clone itself: Other DNA sequences in this specimen translate into the identical CDR3. The chain has TRBV5-1 and TRBJ2-5; 8 bases line up with TRBD2. V lost 2 bases to trimming and J lost 5 bases; unmatched junction nucleotides: 14. The CDR3 covers 17 residues. The germline CDR1 and CDR2 sequences are SGHRS and YFSETQ. Here the CDR3 reads CASSFGGAGPSAETQYF. The CDR3 DNA is TGCGCCAGCAGCTTCGGGGGGGCGGGACCGTCTGCGGAGACCCAGTACTTC.

The J gene is TRBJ1-1, the V gene TRBV6-6; D possibly corresponds to TRBD1 (5 bases). Trimming took off 2 bases at V and 4 bases at J, with 8 bases between the two ends. CDR1 is MNHNY, CDR2 SVGAGI, per germline (reference sequence). The CDR3 extends over 13 amino acids. This CDR3 reads CASSYAGFTEAFF. CDR3 sequence (DNA): TGTGCCAGCAGTTACGCAGGGTTCACTGAAGCTTTCTTT.

The rearrangement joins TRBV6-6 to TRBJ1-5; tentatively, D is TRBD1 (5 bases). Germline loops: CDR1 MNHNY, CDR2 SVGAGI (reference sequence). The CDR3 is 14 residues long. Trimming left V 4 bases short and J 4 bases short, with 11 bases between. CDR3 amino acids: CASSWGGGNQPQHF. CDR3 nucleotide sequence: TGTGCCAGCAGTTGGGGCGGGGGTAATCAGCCCCAGCATTTT.

J is TRBJ2-6 and V is TRBV19, with D possibly TRBD1 on 6 matching bases. The V gene lost 7 bases and the J gene lost 0 bases, with 16 bases spanning the gap. This CDR3 comprises 17 residues. CDR1 and CDR2 (germline): LNHDA, SQIVND (reference sequence). DNA for the CDR3: TGTGCCAGTACTCCGGGACATCTGAGCTCTGGGGCCAACGTCCTGACTTTC. The encoded protein is CASTPGHLSSGANVLTF.

This chain uses TRBV19 with TRBJ1-1; D is unresolved. V shed 1 base and J shed 1 base, with 7 bases lying between them. Germline V gene sequence: CDR1 LNHDA, CDR2 SQIVND (reference sequence). CDR3 length: 14 amino acids. Written as DNA, the CDR3 is TGTGCCAGTAGTATAGGACATTCGAACACTGAAGCTTTCTTT. Amino acid sequence: CASSIGHSNTEAFF.

The V call is TRBV19, the J call TRBJ2-5; no definite D call. CDR1 is LNHDA, CDR2 SQIVND, per germline (reference sequence). This CDR3 region has 13 residues. V lost 1 base to trimming and J lost 4 bases, with 7 bases between them. The CDR3 reads CASSIASGETQYF. DNA for the CDR3: TGTGCCAGTAGTATAGCGTCGGGAGAGACCCAGTACTTC.

Concerning this clone: A read error may account for a junction end that differs from germline. Other DNA variants within this sample encode the same CDR3. J is TRBJ2-7 and V is TRBV18; 8 bases match TRBD1. CDR3 length: 16 amino acids. The V gene's germline CDR1 is KGHSH and CDR2 LQKENI. The CDR3 DNA reads TGTGCCAGCTCACCTCCGTTACAGGGGGTGCTCTACGAACAGTACTTC. It is translated as CASSPPLQGVLYEQYF.

This clone was seen once. The chain has TRBV7-9 and TRBJ1-4, with 10 bases lining up with TRBD1. Germline CDR1 and CDR2: SEHNR and FQNEAQ (reference sequence). The CDR3 loop spans 14 amino acids. Trimming cost V 4 bases and J 7 bases; bases outside gene matches: 3. CDR3 nucleotide sequence: TGTGCCAGCAGCTCCCGGGACAGGGGTGAAAAACTGTTTTTT. This gives the protein CASSSRDRGEKLFF.

DNA of the CDR3: TGTGCCAGCACACTAGCCTCTAGCGGGGAAGATACGCAGTATTTT. Residues: CASTLASSGEDTQYF. The chain employs TRBV6-1 and TRBJ2-3, with 9 bases that match TRBD2. CDR1 is MNHNS and CDR2 is SASEGT in the germline V gene. Losses at the gene ends were 7 bases for V and 5 bases for J; bases not matched to a gene: 10. This CDR3 is 15 amino acids long.

In its sample, this clone was seen a few times. The chain couples TRBV7-9 to TRBJ2-7, with D maybe TRBD1 (6 bases). Germline V gene lookup returns CDR1 SEHNR and CDR2 FQNEAQ (reference sequence). The CDR3 runs 14 residues. V was trimmed by 5 bases and J by 2 bases, leaving 13 bases between them. CDR3: CASSDRDTPYEQYF. For the CDR3, the DNA is TGTGCCAGCAGCGACCGGGACACCCCCTACGAGCAGTACTTC. Full variable domain (outside the CDR3, taken from reference TRBV7-9 and TRBJ2-7): DTGVSQNPRHKITKRGQNVTFRCDPISEHNRLYWYRQTLGQGPEFLTYFQNEAQLEKSRLLSDRFSAERPKGSFSTLEIQRTEQGDSAMYLCASSDRDTPYEQYFGPGTRLTVT.

There are a few counts of this clone. This rearrangement joins TRBV5-1 to TRBJ2-7, with 7 bases identical to TRBD1. V lost 5 bases to trimming and J lost 5 bases; unmatched junction nucleotides: 10. Germline loops: CDR1 SGHRS, CDR2 YFSETQ. This CDR3 spans 14 amino acids. CDR3: CASRSDEGANEQYF. CDR3 DNA sequence: TGCGCCAGCAGGAGTGACGAGGGGGCGAACGAGCAGTACTTC.

This clone was seen more than once but under ten times. The V and J genes are TRBV27 and TRBJ2-7; D perhaps matches TRBD1 (5 bases). The CDR3 totals 14 residues. Trimming stripped 6 bases from V and 0 bases from J, with 12 bases between. Germline V gene data show CDR1 as MNHEY and CDR2 as SMNVEV (reference sequence). The CDR3 is CASSYRSSSYEQYF. CDR3 DNA: TGTGCCAGCAGCTACAGGTCTAGCTCCTACGAGCAGTACTTC.

The table lists this clone with a few counts. The chain uses TRBV28 and TRBJ2-7, with D possibly matching TRBD2 (6 bases). The germline V gene encodes CDR1 MDHEN and CDR2 SYDVKM. CDR3 length equals 13 residues. Trimming stripped 4 bases from V and 2 bases from J, with 9 bases between. The CDR3 DNA sequence: TGTGCCAGCAGTTCCGGGAGCGCCTACGAGCAGTACTTC. Its translation is CASSSGSAYEQYF.

This clone was seen a handful of times. The rearrangement links TRBV5-1 to TRBJ2-5, with 7 nucleotides matching TRBD1. The V and J ends lost 3 bases and 1 base, in that order; junction bases with no gene match: 3. This CDR3 contains 14 residues. From germline, CDR1 is SGHRS and CDR2 YFSETQ. The CDR3 loop is CASSSGTVQETQYF. The CDR3 coding sequence is TGCGCCAGCAGCTCGGGGACAGTCCAAGAGACCCAGTACTTC. The whole variable domain, remainder taken from reference TRBV5-1 and TRBJ2-5, is KAGVTQTPRYLIKTRGQQVTLSCSPISGHRSVSWYQQTPGQGLQFLFEYFSETQRNKGNFPGRFSGRQFSNSRSEMNVSTLELGDSALYLCASSSGTVQETQYFGPGTRLLVL.

This clone has a handful of counts. The rearrangement joins TRBV9 to TRBJ2-7, with 9 bases lining up with TRBD1. Germline trimming cut 3 bases from V and 7 bases from J; bases unmatched to any gene: 8. Germline CDR1 SGDLS, CDR2 YYNGEE. The CDR3 contains 14 residues. CDR3 sequence: CASSELGQGREQYF. Written as DNA, the CDR3 is TGTGCCAGCAGCGAACTGGGACAGGGCAGGGAGCAGTACTTC.

The sample holds a few counts of this clone. V and J are TRBV2 and TRBJ2-7; 9 bases are shared with TRBD1. V shed 4 bases, J shed 5 bases, and the junction held 3 bases outside the gene matches. CDR3 length equals 13 residues. CDR1 and CDR2 from the germline V gene are SNHLY and FYNNEI. Here the CDR3 DNA reads TGTGCCAGCAGTGTTTGGACAGGGGACGAGCAGTACTTC. It yields the protein CASSVWTGDEQYF.

V usage is TRBV11-2 and J usage is TRBJ2-5; D unclear. The J call may be faulty, since TRBJ2-7 better matches the DNA end. Germline V gives CDR1 SGHAT, CDR2 FQNNGV. CDR3 length equals 11 residues. CDR3: CASSLSHEQYF. The CDR3 DNA sequence: TGTGCCAGCAGCTTAAGTCACGAGCAGTACTTC.

This chain uses TRBV28 with TRBJ2-7; D ambiguous. V was cut by 3 bases and J by 4 bases, with 7 bases left in between. Germline CDR1 MDHEN, CDR2 SYDVKM. The CDR3 is 12 residues long. CDR3 nucleotide sequence: TGTGCCAGCAGTTTTCAGGATTACGAGCAGTACTTC. Translation: CASSFQDYEQYF.

This chain links TRBV19 with TRBJ2-2; 7 bases align to TRBD1. CDR3 size: 14 residues. Germline CDR1 LNHDA, CDR2 SQIVND (reference sequence). V gave up 4 bases and J gave up 6 bases; unmatched junction bases: 5. The CDR3 here is CASSNTGAAGELFF. The DNA for the CDR3 is TGTGCCAGTAGTAATACAGGGGCGGCCGGGGAGCTGTTTTTT.

The rearrangement joins TRBV14 to TRBJ2-5, with D perhaps TRBD1 (8 bases). CDR3 length: 16 residues. Per germline, CDR1 SGHDN and CDR2 FVKESK. The V end was cut by 4 bases, the J end by 2 bases, with 17 bases between. CDR3: CASSLWTGRGQETQYF. The CDR3 DNA sequence: TGTGCCAGCAGCCTTTGGACAGGGAGGGGGCAAGAGACCCAGTACTTC.

This chain connects TRBV7-9 to TRBJ1-1, with 9 bases matching TRBD1. Trimming at V came to 5 bases and at J to 5 bases, leaving 3 bases not matched to a gene. Germline CDR1 is SEHNR and CDR2 is FQNEAQ (reference sequence). The CDR3 covers 13 residues. The CDR3 region is CASSGTGSTEAFF. DNA for the CDR3: TGTGCCAGCAGCGGGACAGGGTCAACTGAAGCTTTCTTT.

Concerning this clone itself: Other DNA sequences in the same sample also yield this CDR3. The chain uses TRBV7-8 and TRBJ2-1; TRBD1 matches 7 bases. Germline values: CDR1 SGHVS, CDR2 FQNEAQ. The CDR3 is made up of 14 amino acids. The V gene end was trimmed by 1 base and the J gene end by 9 bases; junction bases not matched to a gene: 6. CDR3: CASSLVTGDSEQFF. DNA for the CDR3: TGTGCCAGCAGCTTAGTCACAGGGGACAGTGAGCAGTTCTTC. The full variable domain, completed using reference TRBV7-8 and TRBJ2-1, is GAGVSQSPRYKVAKRGQDVALRCDPISGHVSLFWYQQALGQGPEFLTYFQNEAQLDKSGLPSDRFFAERPEGSVSTLKIQRTQQEDSAVYLCASSLVTGDSEQFFGPGTRLTVL.

The chain employs TRBV5-1 and TRBJ2-7; D is unclear. The CDR3 totals 19 residues. Germline V gives CDR1 SGHRS, CDR2 YFSETQ. V gave up 4 bases and J gave up 0 bases, with 26 bases separating them. The CDR3 reads CASSDGSDRRLVNSYEQYF. CDR3 nucleotide sequence: TGCGCCAGCAGCGACGGGTCAGATCGCCGGTTGGTGAACTCCTACGAGCAGTACTTC.

The J gene is TRBJ2-1, the V gene TRBV21-1; the table's D call of TRBD2 was not tested on the DNA. TRBV21-1 is noted as a pseudogene. CDR3 length equals 20 residues. The CDR3 coding sequence is TGTGCCAGCAGCAAAGCGCTGGAGCGGGAGGGCCTGAGGTCCTACAATGAGCAGTTCTTC. This gives the protein CASSKALEREGLRSYNEQFF.

The sample holds a few counts of this clone. The genes are TRBV6-1 and TRBJ2-7, with D unresolved. V lost 6 bases, J lost 2 bases, and 14 bases lay in between. The CDR3 has 14 residues. From germline, CDR1 is MNHNS and CDR2 SASEGT. CDR3 coding DNA: TGTGCCAGCAGGGTGGCCTTAGCCACCTACGAGCAGTACTTC. It translates to CASRVALATYEQYF.